Reported below is one T cell receptor beta chain. What this receptor recognizes is not known. Per-base quality was not reported, and no clone a single base away is much larger than it. This entry belongs to a study of T cell changes during pregnancy in multiple sclerosis (dated by TCRdb to between 2018 and 2020). In the study overall: In women with multiple sclerosis, the researchers looked at how the T cell repertoire shifted as pregnancy progressed.

Relative to germline, V is 5 bases shorter and J is 3 bases shorter, with 10 bases between their ends. In the germline V gene, CDR1 corresponds to KGHSH and CDR2 to LQKENI. The CDR3 starts with the cysteine, ends with the phenylalanine, and has 14 residues. The only DNA kept is the CDR3, 42 bases in frame from the first base. Library preparation employed the immunoSEQ multiplex PCR assay. TCRdb carries this immuneACCESS record with in-frame sequences only. Its versions omit some clonotypes, under half of them owing to an unresolved V gene in the studies checked, with the rest unexplained. The sample table shows about 75,000 clones, and 75% to 95% are seen once. The biggest ten clones account for approximately 0.44% of the sample.

The TCR sequence derives from a female donor with multiple sclerosis, enrolled in a pregnancy study. Sequencing was performed on CD4+ T cells from peripheral blood mononuclear cells, taken before pregnancy. The receptor chain draws on TRBV18 and TRBJ1-4; the D gene identity is not certain. The CDR3 reads CASSVGSPNEKLFF. Here is the DNA: TGTGCCAGCTCAGTAGGGAGTCCTAATGAAAAACTGTTTTTT.